The source of this T cell receptor beta chain is a study of T-cell reconstitution after alpha-beta-depleted transplantation in children. Preparation of the TCRbeta library was carried out with unique molecular identifiers. Each CDR3 protein gets one entry after TCRdb re-called the PCR reads with MiXCR. The table lists about 300,000 distinct CDR3 sequences, around 7.3% of them singletons. Study observations and caveats: Roughly two months post-transplant, alpha-beta T cells reportedly originated from several hundred graft clones that had expanded. Among T cells one year after transplant, newly produced cells accounted for most counts and diversity. Certain patients had high TCRbeta diversity at day 60, and it came from recipient T cells and thymic progenitors that survived.

This clonotype was picked up one time. As yet, its antigen is unknown. One end of the junction is discordant with germline, which a read error may explain. The CDR3 contains 13 residues. Germline CDR1 is SQVTM and CDR2 is ANQGSEA. The starting material was peripheral blood, obtained 360 days after TCRalphabeta/CD19-depleted stem cell transplant. The J gene is TRBJ1-1, the V gene TRBV29-1, with D maybe TRBD1 (5 bases). This receptor was taken from a female patient between 2 and 10 years old who had a stem cell transplant for Fanconi anemia, so the T cells may come from the graft donor. DNA of the CDR3: TGCAGCTCGCCAGGGATGGCGAACACTCAAGCTTTCTTT. The encoded protein is CSSPGMANTQAFF.